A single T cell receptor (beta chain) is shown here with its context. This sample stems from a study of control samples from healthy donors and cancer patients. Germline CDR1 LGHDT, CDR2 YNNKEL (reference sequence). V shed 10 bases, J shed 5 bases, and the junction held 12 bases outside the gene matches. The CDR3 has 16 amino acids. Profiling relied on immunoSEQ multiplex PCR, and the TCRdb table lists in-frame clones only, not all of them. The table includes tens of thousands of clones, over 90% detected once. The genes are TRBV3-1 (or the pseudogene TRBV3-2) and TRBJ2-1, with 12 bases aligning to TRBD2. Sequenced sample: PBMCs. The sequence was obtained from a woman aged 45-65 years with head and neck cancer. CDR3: CATWASGRAGNNEQFF. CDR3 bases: TGTGCCACATGGGCTAGCGGGAGGGCCGGGAACAATGAGCAGTTCTTC.